This TCR beta chain was recovered during a study of T cell repertoires in cytomegalovirus infection. Background on the study: Evidence of both CMV infection and a matching HLA type came from public TCR beta signatures.

Study results and limitations: There were carriers of CMV plus the relevant HLA, and cumulative public TCR beta family frequency identified them. Across the ex vivo response, the dominant clonotypes were HLA-C-restricted CMV-specific TCR beta clonotypes.

The ends were cut back, 2 bases at V and 2 bases at J, with 19 bases in the middle. The CDR3 covers 18 residues. Germline V lookup: CDR1 MDHEN, CDR2 SYDVKM. This clonotype occurred many times. Its cognate antigen is unknown. TCRdb ran MiXCR on the reads and lists one entry per CDR3 protein. This table has about 680,000 distinct CDR3 sequences, roughly 26% appearing once. The specimen was CD8+ T cells from PBMCs. This receptor was identified in a human donor in good health (CMV status not recorded). Some clones in this sample may be carry-over from other donors' samples. The genes are TRBV28 and TRBJ2-1; TRBD2 might be the D (6 bases). The CDR3 nucleotides are TGTGCCAGCAGTTTAGATGGGGTAGGGTGGGGGGCCTACAATGAGCAGTTCTTC. This encodes CASSLDGVGWGAYNEQFF.